This T cell receptor beta chain comes out of a study of shared clonotypes between healthy human individuals. This clone has a handful of counts. Its target is not known. The protocol was immunoSEQ multiplex PCR, while the TCRdb copy is restricted to in-frame clones and leaves out a portion. The repertoire consists of 600,000 to 700,000 clones, with 60% to 75% occurring once and the leading ten covering roughly 2%. V shed 4 bases and J shed 0 bases, with 7 bases lying between them. The CDR3 is 13 residues long. The germline gives CDR1 SGHRS, CDR2 YFSETQ. From CD4+ cells came CD45RA+ naive and CD45RA-negative memory subsets. Whole-study findings and limits: Memory subsets had estimated richness that was generally smaller than that of naive subsets.

This TCR derives from a woman between 25 and 40 years old in good health. Material for sequencing was memory CD4+ T cells sorted from blood. Subset: CD45RA-negative fraction. The chain has TRBV5-1 and TRBJ2-5; D is ambiguous. This CDR3 reads CASSGNYQETQYF. The CDR3 region has the DNA TGCGCCAGCAGCGGTAACTACCAAGAGACCCAGTACTTC. The complete variable domain, with remaining parts taken from reference TRBV5-1 and TRBJ2-5, reads KAGVTQTPRYLIKTRGQQVTLSCSPISGHRSVSWYQQTPGQGLQFLFEYFSETQRNKGNFPGRFSGRQFSNSRSEMNVSTLELGDSALYLCASSGNYQETQYFGPGTRLLVL.